The 26 T cell receptor beta chains listed next were all sequenced from one sample in a study of CD8+CD57+ T cells in acquired aplastic anemia. TCR beta VDJ and CDR3 profiling used genomic DNA as template. MiXCR, applied by TCRdb to the reads, yields one record per CDR3 protein. The repertoire holds hundreds of thousands of distinct CDR3 sequences, with around 33% as singletons. Patients sequenced had flow cytometry evidence of CD8+CD57+ cell expansion. The sample comprised sorted CD4+, CD8+, or CD8+CD57+ T cells (not recorded which) from PBMCs. These receptors all come from a human donor with aplastic anemia.

This clonotype was counted a few times. V usage is TRBV5-1 and J usage is TRBJ1-2, with 7 bases that match TRBD1. Germline V gene sequence: CDR1 SGHRS, CDR2 YFSETQ. The V segment lost 9 bases and the J segment 2 bases; nucleotides outside the gene matches: 16. The CDR3 is made up of 16 amino acids. The CDR3 DNA reads as TGCGCCATCCCATGGGGACAGACGAAGGAAAACTATGGCTACACCTTC. Residues: CAIPWGQTKENYGYTF.

Points on this clonotype: With a much larger clone just one base away, this may be a read error. The chain has TRBV6-4 and TRBJ1-6; no firm D call. Germline V gene sequence: CDR1 MRHNA, CDR2 SNTAGT. Trimming stripped 2 bases from V and 5 bases from J, with 4 bases between. This CDR3 region has 13 residues. The CDR3 nucleotides are TGTGCCAGCAGTGACAGGGATAATTCACCCCTCCACTTT. It is translated as CASSDRDNSPLHF.

The table lists this clonotype with a few counts. This sequence joins TRBV20-1 and TRBJ1-5, with 7 bases that match TRBD1. The CDR3 runs to 16 residues. Germline-derived CDR1 and CDR2 are DFQATT and SNEGSKA (reference sequence). V shed 0 bases, J shed 2 bases, and the junction held 7 bases outside the gene matches. As DNA, the CDR3 is TGCAGTGCTAGAGAGACAGGGAGCTCTGGCAATCAGCCCCAGCATTTT. This translates into CSARETGSSGNQPQHF.

At least ten counts were recorded for this clonotype. The V gene is TRBV2, the J gene TRBJ2-5; tentatively, D is TRBD1 (6 bases). The V end lost 4 bases, the J end lost 0 bases, and 9 bases lay between the germline ends. Germline V gene sequence: CDR1 SNHLY, CDR2 FYNNEI. The CDR3 loop spans 14 amino acids. CDR3 protein: CASSAGQYQETQYF. In DNA form, the CDR3 reads TGTGCCAGCAGTGCTGGACAGTACCAAGAGACCCAGTACTTC.

V is TRBV18 and J is TRBJ2-7; possibly TRBD1 for D (5 bases). Trimming pared 6 bases from V and 0 bases from J, leaving 9 bases between. CDR1 is KGHSH and CDR2 is LQKENI in the germline V gene. The CDR3 length is 13 residues. The CDR3 bases are TGTGCCAGCTCTGGGCAGGGCTCCTACGAGCAGTACTTC. Translated, it gives CASSGQGSYEQYF.

In its sample, this clonotype was seen a few times. The CDR3 does not close with the conserved phenylalanine or tryptophan, likely indicating a read error. CDR3 DNA sequence: TGTGCCAGCAGTTTTGCGACCCATAACAATCAGCCCCAGCATCTT. Encoded protein: CASSFATHNNQPQHL. V and J are TRBV7-3 and TRBJ1-5; the D is unclear. Trimming stripped 6 bases from V and 3 bases from J, with 15 bases between. The CDR3 totals 15 residues. Germline CDR1 and CDR2: SGHTA and FQGTGA.

V is TRBV6-1 and J is TRBJ2-1; no reliable D call. The V end lost 9 bases, the J end lost 3 bases, and 12 bases lay between the germline ends. In germline, CDR1 is MNHNS, CDR2 SASEGT. This CDR3 is 13 amino acids long. The CDR3 DNA is TGTGCCAGTTTATCACTTGACTACAATGAGCAGTTCTTC. Its translation: CASLSLDYNEQFF.

CDR3 sequence: CSASPMVGSVREQYF. The CDR3 coding sequence is TGCAGTGCTAGCCCCATGGTTGGGTCGGTCCGCGAGCAGTACTTC. This chain joins TRBV20-1 and TRBJ2-7, with D hard to call. Looked up from germline, CDR1 is DFQATT and CDR2 is SNEGSKA (reference sequence). Trimming pared 3 bases from V and 6 bases from J, leaving 21 bases between. The CDR3 totals 15 residues.

In this sample, this clonotype turned up many times. The gene calls are TRBV19 and TRBJ1-5; 7 bases are shared with TRBD1. CDR3 length: 15 amino acids. Trimming took 4 bases from V and 1 from J; bases not matched to a gene: 4. Germline-derived CDR1 and CDR2 are LNHDA and SQIVND (reference sequence). The CDR3 sequence is CASSRGTASNQPQHF. The CDR3 nucleotides read TGTGCCAGTAGTAGGGGGACAGCCAGCAATCAGCCCCAGCATTTT.

This clonotype came up once. This sequence joins TRBV2 and TRBJ2-1; D call uncertain. The CDR3 extends over 12 amino acids. Trimming shortened V by 6 bases and J by 8 bases, and 11 bases separated the two germline ends. Per the germline V gene, CDR1 is SNHLY and CDR2 is FYNNEI. The CDR3 protein is CASSPTPHEQFF. CDR3 DNA: TGTGCCAGCAGCCCGACCCCCCATGAGCAGTTCTTC. The variable domain in full, with the rest retrieved from reference TRBV2 and TRBJ2-1, is EPEVTQTPSHQVTQMGQEVILRCVPISNHLYFYWYRQILGQKVEFLVSFYNNEISEKSEIFDDQFSVERPDGSNFTLKIRSTKLEDSAMYFCASSPTPHEQFFGPGTRLTVL.

This clonotype was observed many times. The chain is built from TRBV9 and TRBJ2-3; D is undetermined. The ends were cut back, 3 bases at V and 7 bases at J, with 6 bases in the middle. This CDR3 has 11 residues. Looked up from germline, CDR1 is SGDLS and CDR2 is YYNGEE. CDR3 DNA sequence: TGTGCCAGCAGCGCGAAAAATACGCAGTATTTT. It is translated as CASSAKNTQYF.

This clonotype occurred a few times. V is TRBV10-2 and J is TRBJ1-1; D gene unclear. The CDR3 contains 13 residues. Germline lookup yields CDR1 WSHSY and CDR2 SAAADI. V was cut by 1 base and J by 1 base, with 4 bases left in between. The CDR3 DNA follows: TGCGCCAGCAGTGAGTTTGGGAACACTGAAGCTTTCTTT. It codes for CASSEFGNTEAFF.

This clonotype has more than one count but fewer than ten. The rearrangement links TRBV6-5 to TRBJ1-4; D unresolved. The germline V gene encodes CDR1 MNHEY and CDR2 SVGAGI. CDR3 length: 13 residues. The V gene lost 0 bases and the J gene lost 10 bases, with 9 bases spanning the gap. The CDR3 loop reads CASSYSLGLKLFF. CDR3 DNA: TGTGCCAGCAGTTACTCGTTAGGGTTAAAACTGTTTTTT.

This clonotype was observed at least ten times. This chain uses TRBV15 with TRBJ2-1; TRBD1 matches 7 bases. There are 15 residues in the CDR3. V lost 2 bases and J lost 2; bases outside the gene matches: 3. CDR1 is LNHNV, CDR2 YYDKDF, per germline (reference sequence). CDR3: CATSRTRGPYNEQFF. The DNA of the CDR3 is TGTGCCACCAGCAGAACTAGGGGGCCCTACAATGAGCAGTTCTTC.

Concerning this clonotype itself: It may be a read error: a sequence one base away is much more abundant. J is TRBJ2-7 and V is TRBV7-2; either TRBD1 or TRBD2 may fit D (5 bases each). This CDR3 region has 14 residues. From germline, CDR1 is SGHTA and CDR2 FQGNSA. V lost 2 bases to trimming and J lost 2 bases, with 10 bases between them. The DNA for the CDR3 is TGTGCCAGCAGCTTAATCCAGGGAGCCTACGAGCAGTACTTC. Its protein is CASSLIQGAYEQYF.

V gene TRBV19 combines with J gene TRBJ1-4; D not certain. Germline CDR1 LNHDA, CDR2 SQIVND (reference sequence). This CDR3 has 13 residues. Trimming took 5 bases from V and 8 from J, leaving 12 bases between them. The CDR3 nucleotides are TGTGCCAGTAGTGCCTCCTGGGAAGAAAAACTGTTTTTT. Translating gives CASSASWEEKLFF. Looking up the rest from reference TRBV19 and TRBJ1-4 gives the full variable domain: DGGITQSPKYLFRKEGQNVTLSCEQNLNHDAMYWYRQDPGQGLRLIYYSQIVNDFQKGDIAEGYSVSREKKESFPLTVTSAQKNPTAFYLCASSASWEEKLFFGSGTQLSVL.

Worth noting for this clonotype: A clone one base away is much larger, so this may be a read error. The rearrangement links TRBV15 to TRBJ2-1; D might be TRBD2 (5 bases). Germline V gives CDR1 LNHNV, CDR2 YYDKDF (reference sequence). Trimming shortened V by 9 bases and J by 0 bases, and 12 bases separated the two germline ends. CDR3 length: 14 residues. CDR3 region: CATGLQCSYNEQFF. The CDR3 DNA reads TGTGCCACAGGACTGCAGTGCTCCTACAATGAGCAGTTCTTC.

The gene calls are TRBV19 and TRBJ1-2, with TRBD1 matching 7 bases. V shed 5 bases and J 4 bases; nucleotides not matched to a gene: 10. The CDR3 has 15 residues. Looked up from germline, CDR1 is LNHDA and CDR2 is SQIVND (reference sequence). DNA for the CDR3: TGTGCCAGTAGTCCTTTGGACAGGAACTTCTATGGCTACACCTTC. Its translation: CASSPLDRNFYGYTF.

This clonotype was observed many times. V usage is TRBV10-1 and J usage is TRBJ2-7, with D perhaps TRBD1 (5 bases). Germline V gene sequence: CDR1 WNHNN, CDR2 SYGVQD (reference sequence). The ends were cut back, 3 bases at V and 1 base at J, with 16 bases in the middle. The CDR3 runs to 16 residues. The CDR3 DNA is TGCGCCAGCAGTGATAGTCCAACAGGACCGTCCTACGAGCAGTACTTC. As protein: CASSDSPTGPSYEQYF.

This clonotype turned up a few times. The chain joins TRBV19 to TRBJ2-7; weak D call: TRBD1 (5 bases). Trimming removed 4 bases from V and 6 bases from J, with 16 bases in between. The CDR3 spans 14 residues. Germline CDR1 is LNHDA and CDR2 is SQIVND (reference sequence). Here the CDR3 reads CASSKIDGASEQYF. The CDR3 DNA sequence: TGTGCCAGTAGTAAAATAGATGGGGCTTCCGAGCAGTACTTC.

This chain links TRBV11-1 with TRBJ1-1; D remains ambiguous. CDR3 size: 13 residues. CDR1 is SGHAT and CDR2 is FQDESV in the germline V gene (reference sequence). Trimming shortened V by 6 bases and J by 8 bases, and 16 bases separated the two germline ends. The CDR3 region has the DNA TGTGCCAGCAGTTTCAGCGCCGCCGTAGAAGCTTTCTTT. Translation gives CASSFSAAVEAFF.

To note about this clonotype: This clone may be a read error of a much larger clone one base away. V gene TRBV20-1 combines with J gene TRBJ1-5; D possibly corresponds to TRBD1 (5 bases). The CDR3 is 14 amino acids. Germline V gives CDR1 DFQATT, CDR2 SNEGSKA (reference sequence). The CDR3 bases are TGCGGTGCTTCCCAGGGAAAGGGCAATCAGCCCCAGCATTTT. Translated: CGASQGKGNQPQHF.

The V call is TRBV20-1, the J call TRBJ2-5, with 7 nucleotides matching TRBD1. J lost 8 bases, V lost 3 bases, and 15 bases had no gene match. This CDR3 contains 15 residues. Germline lookup yields CDR1 DFQATT and CDR2 SNEGSKA (reference sequence). The CDR3 DNA reads TGCAGTGCTAGTCCTACAGGGGACGCCGGTGAAACCCAGTACTTC. Its translation: CSASPTGDAGETQYF.

This chain joins TRBV10-2 and TRBJ1-4, with D unclear. The CDR3 runs to 13 residues. Per the germline V gene, CDR1 is WSHSY and CDR2 is SAAADI. V dropped 3 bases and J dropped 8 bases, with 10 bases sitting between them. The CDR3 DNA reads TGCGCCAGCAGTGAAAGAAGTAGGGAAAAACTGTTTTTT. This encodes CASSERSREKLFF.

The chain joins TRBV19 to TRBJ1-1; 7 bases are a match to TRBD1. Germline-derived CDR1 and CDR2 are LNHDA and SQIVND (reference sequence). With V trimmed by 5 bases and J by 0 bases, 9 bases remained unmatched. The CDR3 contains 16 residues. DNA for the CDR3: TGTGCCAGTAGTTTCCCTCCCGGGACAGTGAACACTGAAGCTTTCTTT. Its translation is CASSFPPGTVNTEAFF.

This clonotype was seen ten or more times. The genes are TRBV2 and TRBJ1-2, with TRBD1 as a possible D gene (5 bases). The CDR3 has 13 residues. Between the trimmed V and J ends, which lost 4 bases and 5 bases, there was a span of 11 bases. CDR1 is SNHLY, CDR2 FYNNEI, per germline. CDR3 amino acids: CASSAGTVYGYTF. The CDR3 DNA follows: TGTGCCAGCAGTGCCGGGACGGTGTATGGCTACACCTTC.